The clone carrying this T cell receptor (beta chain) was detected only a few times. The antigen is not known. These data come from a study of human T cells and chemical hapten exposure. Study findings and constraints: Counts of expanded TCRs (at PT1) showed a positive correlation with patch test score.

Library preparation tagged each individual cDNA molecule with a unique molecular identifier. As handled by the study authors: Counts of TCRs in each sample centred on a median of roughly 89,000 and extended from about 20,000 to 690,000. From the RACE reads, TCRdb called clonotypes with MiXCR, one entry per CDR3 protein. For this entry, the V and J calls and clone size follow TCRdb and not the study's own pipeline. The repertoire has about 93,000 distinct CDR3 sequences, 8.5% of them found once; the top ten carry just over 2.5%. Sample time point: pre-sensitization, week 0. Treatment specified: therapeutic diphenylcyclopropenone sensitization with weekly scalp DPC. Sequenced here: whole blood, sampled in connection with sensitization to the hapten diphenylcyclopropenone (DPC). The clonotype was recovered from a man aged 35 to 55 with alopecia areata. Some clones in this sample may be carry-over from other donors' samples.

CDR3 coding DNA: TGTGCCAGCAGCTTGCCCGGATCAAATCGGGGCAATGAGCAGTTCTTC. Its protein is CASSLPGSNRGNEQFF. The chain employs TRBV5-6 and TRBJ2-1; D is possibly TRBD2 (5 bases). Germline CDR1 reads SGHDT; CDR2 reads YYEEEE. Trimming left V 1 base short and J 6 bases short, with 17 bases between. The CDR3 is 16 residues long.